Listed below are T cell receptor beta chains from one sample, sequenced in a study of blood T cell repertoires in COVID-19. Generated by immunoSEQ multiplex PCR, the TCRdb table keeps only in-frame clones and is missing some. The sample consists of about 98,000 clones, roughly 82% of them appearing once. The sequencing input was peripheral blood. The receptors originated from a man in his 70s with active or convalescent COVID-19. Both conserved end residues are part of each CDR3. D genes are given only for firm matches. Part of the rows lack a size; the others show once, few, many or a class for expanded clones.

j_gene	abundance	v_gene	d_gene	CDR3aa	CDR3nt
TRBJ2-1	-	TRBV6-6	-	CASSSQAVSYNEQFF	TGTGCCAGCAGCTCACAGGCAGTGTCCTACAATGAGCAGTTCTTC
TRBJ1-5	-	TRBV6-9	TRBD1	CASSFSRTGQYYSNQPQHF	TGTGCCAGCAGTTTTTCCCGGACAGGGCAATATTATAGCAATCAGCCCCAGCATTTT
TRBJ2-7	-	TRBV9	-	CASSPTTAGYEQYF	TGTGCCAGCAGCCCTACTACAGCGGGCTACGAGCAGTACTTC
TRBJ1-2	-	TRBV7-3	-	CASSLGSGYGYTF	TGTGCCAGCAGCTTAGGGTCAGGCTATGGCTACACCTTC
TRBJ1-6	many	TRBV5-4	-	CASSFQGGSYNSPLHF	TGTGCCAGCAGCTTCCAGGGAGGGTCCTATAATTCACCCCTCCACTTT
TRBJ1-1	-	TRBV5-6	-	CASSLRGTEAFF	TGTGCCAGCAGCCTTCGCGGGACTGAAGCTTTCTTT
TRBJ1-6	-	TRBV9	-	CASSVDEGSYNSPLHF	TGTGCCAGCAGCGTAGATGAGGGCTCCTATAATTCACCCCTCCACTTT
TRBJ1-2	-	TRBV2	TRBD1	CASSRDRGRQYGYTF	TGTGCCAGCAGTCGGGACAGGGGGCGCCAATATGGCTACACCTTC
TRBJ1-5	-	TRBV6-1	TRBD1	CASSDTGVAYQPQHF	TGTGCCAGCAGTGATACAGGGGTGGCCTATCAGCCCCAGCATTTT
TRBJ1-1	-	TRBV7-9	-	CASSPLTGYTEAFF	TGTGCCAGCAGCCCCTTAACAGGGTACACTGAAGCTTTCTTT
TRBJ1-2	-	TRBV30	TRBD1	CAWSEGAASIYGYTF	TGTGCCTGGAGTGAGGGGGCAGCCTCGATCTATGGCTACACCTTC
TRBJ1-2	-	TRBV7-9	-	CATTTDTNYGYTF	TGTGCCACCACGACAGATACTAACTATGGCTACACCTTC
TRBJ1-6	-	TRBV27	-	CASSSLGNNSPLHF	TGTGCCAGCAGTTCCTTGGGCAATAATTCACCCCTCCACTTT
TRBJ1-2	-	TRBV5-6	-	CASTILDRFYGYTF	TGTGCCAGCACCATCTTAGACAGGTTCTATGGCTACACCTTC
TRBJ2-3	-	TRBV5-4	TRBD1	CASSLVGTELDTQYF	TGTGCCAGCAGCTTGGTTGGGACAGAGCTCGATACGCAGTATTTT
TRBJ1-1	-	TRBV18	-	CASSPQDTEAFF	TGTGCCAGCTCACCCCAGGACACTGAAGCTTTCTTT
TRBJ2-1	few	TRBV6-6	-	CASSQPGMRGYNEQFF	TGTGCCAGCAGCCAGCCGGGAATGAGAGGGTACAATGAGCAGTTCTTC
TRBJ1-1	-	TRBV12-3/TRBV12-4	-	CASSLRENTEAFF	TGTGCCAGCAGTTTAAGAGAGAACACTGAAGCTTTCTTT
TRBJ2-2	-	TRBV12-3/TRBV12-4	TRBD1	CANARGPTGELFF	TGTGCCAATGCAAGGGGGCCCACCGGGGAGCTGTTTTTT
TRBJ1-2	-	TRBV7-9	-	CASADGGAYGYTF	TGTGCCAGCGCGGACGGAGGGGCCTATGGCTACACCTTC
TRBJ2-5	-	TRBV5-6	-	CASSFQGTQETQYF	TGTGCCAGCAGCTTCCAGGGGACCCAAGAGACCCAGTACTTC
TRBJ2-2	-	TRBV10-3	TRBD2	CAISELVAGGVGGELFF	TGTGCCATCAGTGAGTTGGTAGCGGGAGGCGTTGGCGGGGAGCTGTTTTTT
TRBJ1-1	-	TRBV19	TRBD1	CASSRTGVINTEAFF	TGTGCCTCCTCTAGGACAGGGGTTATTAACACTGAAGCTTTCTTT
TRBJ1-3	-	TRBV12-3/TRBV12-4	-	CASSSGGNTIYF	TGTGCCAGCTCGTCCGGGGGAAACACCATATATTTT
TRBJ1-6	-	TRBV7-9	-	CASSGGTANSPLHF	TGTGCCAGCAGCGGAGGGACGGCTAATTCACCCCTCCACTTT
TRBJ1-4	-	TRBV7-9	-	CASSPGGDSEKLFF	TGTGCCAGCAGCCCTGGGGGGGACTCTGAAAAACTGTTTTTT
TRBJ2-5	few	TRBV19	TRBD2	CASSKLAGFQETQYF	TGTGCCAGTAGTAAACTAGCGGGGTTCCAAGAGACCCAGTACTTC
TRBJ1-2	-	TRBV7-9	-	CASSSGPYYGYTF	TGTGCCAGCAGCTCAGGGCCCTACTATGGCTACACCTTC
TRBJ1-6	-	TRBV2	-	CASSGRASSYNSPLHF	TGTGCCAGCAGTGGAAGAGCAAGCTCCTATAATTCACCCCTCCACTTT
TRBJ1-6	-	TRBV27	-	CASSLGYNSPLHF	TGTGCCAGCAGTCTCGGCTATAATTCACCCCTCCACTTT
TRBJ2-7	-	TRBV5-6	-	CASGQGQSYEQYF	TGTGCCAGCGGGCAGGGTCAATCCTACGAGCAGTACTTC
TRBJ2-7	-	TRBV18	-	CASSPAGPREQYF	TGTGCCAGCTCACCAGCAGGCCCAAGGGAGCAGTACTTC
TRBJ2-7	-	TRBV6-2/TRBV6-3	-	CASSYNLYRDSQYEQYF	TGTGCCAGCAGTTACAACCTTTACCGGGACTCCCAGTACGAGCAGTACTTC
TRBJ2-5	-	TRBV5-5	-	CASSLAWGGETQYF	TGTGCCAGCAGCTTGGCATGGGGCGGAGAGACCCAGTACTTC
TRBJ1-1	-	TRBV6-5	TRBD1	CASKTGGSGDTEAFF	TGTGCCAGCAAAACAGGGGGCAGCGGTGACACTGAAGCTTTCTTT
TRBJ2-7	-	TRBV5-4	-	CASSLYGRDYEQYF	TGTGCCAGCAGCTTGTACGGACGGGACTACGAGCAGTACTTC
TRBJ2-5	-	TRBV4-3	TRBD1	CASRQAPGQQETQYF	TGCGCCAGCAGACAGGCACCGGGACAGCAAGAGACCCAGTACTTC
TRBJ2-5	-	TRBV6-5	TRBD1	CASSYARTGFQETQYF	TGTGCCAGCAGTTACGCCCGGACAGGGTTCCAAGAGACCCAGTACTTC
TRBJ2-5	-	TRBV10-1	TRBD1	CASTPGQGVETQYF	TGCGCCAGCACCCCCGGACAGGGAGTGGAGACCCAGTACTTC
TRBJ2-1	once	TRBV9	-	CASSVALATYNEQFF	TGTGCCAGCAGCGTAGCCCTAGCGACCTACAATGAGCAGTTCTTC
TRBJ2-1	-	TRBV7-6	TRBD2	CASSPARGIYNEQFF	TGTGCCAGCAGCCCTGCGCGGGGGATATACAATGAGCAGTTCTTC
TRBJ2-3	once	TRBV19	TRBD2	CASSIAGGPGRTQYF	TGTGCCAGTAGTATAGCGGGGGGGCCTGGACGTACGCAGTATTTT
TRBJ1-1	once	TRBV29-1	-	CSVEPAGIRDTEAFF	TGCAGCGTTGAGCCGGCGGGGATTAGGGACACTGAAGCTTTCTTT
TRBJ1-5	-	TRBV19	TRBD1	CASSRGTGGNQPQHF	TGTGCCAGTAGCCGCGGGACAGGGGGCAATCAGCCCCAGCATTTT
TRBJ2-7	-	TRBV14	TRBD2	CASSQGAGGVSYEQYF	TGTGCCAGCAGCCAAGGTGCGGGGGGCGTCTCCTACGAGCAGTACTTC
TRBJ1-2	-	TRBV28	TRBD1	CASSWGQGHGYTF	TGTGCCAGCAGCTGGGGACAGGGCCATGGCTACACCTTC
TRBJ2-7	-	TRBV15	TRBD1	CATSTGTGARNPYEQYF	TGTGCCACCAGTACCGGGACAGGGGCCCGTAATCCCTACGAGCAGTACTTC
TRBJ2-7	-	TRBV19	-	CARWSGGRRLNF	TGTGCCAGGTGGAGTGGGGGCAGGCGGCTAAACTTC
TRBJ2-5	once	TRBV7-2	TRBD2	CASSYTSGPQETQYF	TGTGCCAGCAGCTACACTAGCGGGCCGCAAGAGACCCAGTACTTC
TRBJ2-7	once	TRBV5-8	TRBD2	CASRIGGGYEQYF	TGTGCCAGCAGAATCGGGGGGGGCTACGAGCAGTACTTC
TRBJ2-5	-	TRBV5-1	-	CASSIGWGGPQGETQYF	TGCGCCAGCAGCATAGGTTGGGGGGGCCCCCAAGGAGAGACCCAGTACTTC
TRBJ2-7	-	TRBV27	TRBD2	CASSLGLGLEGEQYF	TGTGCCAGCAGTTTAGGACTGGGACTAGAAGGTGAGCAGTACTTC
TRBJ2-3	-	TRBV5-4	-	CASSSGGHRGGSDTQYF	TGTGCCAGCAGCTCCGGGGGCCACAGGGGGGGATCAGATACGCAGTATTTT